The 31 T cell receptor beta chains given below trace back to one sample, sequenced in a study of T cell repertoires in cytomegalovirus infection. Via MiXCR, TCRdb re-called the reads, giving one row per CDR3 protein. The sample contains roughly 250,000 distinct CDR3 sequences, more than 9% of which appear only once. The sample comprised PBMCs. Receptors were obtained from a human donor in good health (CMV status not recorded). Some clones in this sample may be carry-over from other donors' samples.

This clonotype was recorded many times. CDR3 nucleotide sequence: TGTGCCAGCAGAACTCCGGGACAGGTTCACTCTGGGGCCAACGTCCTGACTTTC. Translating it yields CASRTPGQVHSGANVLTF. The V call is TRBV28, the J call TRBJ2-6; 8 bases agree with TRBD1. Germline V gives CDR1 MDHEN, CDR2 SYDVKM. J was trimmed by 0 bases and V by 6 bases; bases with no gene match: 10. CDR3 size: 18 residues.

This clonotype was detected ten times or more. The chain is built from TRBV6-2 or TRBV6-3 and TRBJ1-5; D unclear. CDR1 MNHEY and CDR2 SVGEGT come from the germline V gene. V was trimmed by 6 bases and J by 5 bases, leaving 17 bases between them. The CDR3 has 15 amino acids. CDR3 in DNA: TGTGCCAGCAGCTTACCGGGGATCCACGATCAGCCCCAGCATTTT. This encodes CASSLPGIHDQPQHF.

In its sample, this clonotype was seen many times. V gene TRBV5-4 combines with J gene TRBJ1-6; TRBD1 matches 7 bases. The CDR3 runs 14 residues. Germline assignment: CDR1 SGHNT and CDR2 YYREEE (reference sequence). The V segment lost 7 bases and the J segment 7 bases; nucleotides outside the gene matches: 8. This CDR3 reads CASSRRDSNSPLHF. In DNA, the CDR3 is TGTGCCAGCTCACGACGGGACAGCAATTCACCCCTCCACTTT.

The sample holds a few counts of this clonotype. The chain combines TRBV20-1 with TRBJ2-7; a weak D match, TRBD2 (7 bases). Germline assignment: CDR1 DFQATT and CDR2 SNEGSKA (reference sequence). The CDR3 has 16 amino acids. The V end was cut by 3 bases, the J end by 1 base, with 19 bases between. CDR3 in DNA: TGCAGTGCTAGTGCCCCTGTGGGAGGGGGTTCCTACGAGCAGTACTTC. As protein: CSASAPVGGGSYEQYF.

This clonotype was seen ten or more times. The chain has TRBV7-2 and TRBJ2-5, with D possibly being TRBD2 (6 bases). V was clipped by 5 bases and J by 5 bases, with 18 bases between them. CDR3 length: 15 amino acids. Germline V gene sequence: CDR1 SGHTA, CDR2 FQGNSA. The CDR3 spells CASSPSPARGETQYF. The CDR3 bases are TGTGCCAGCAGCCCCTCCCCGGCTCGGGGGGAGACCCAGTACTTC.

This clonotype was counted many times. V is TRBV7-2 and J is TRBJ2-1; 10 positions match TRBD2. The CDR3 totals 15 residues. V trimming: 4 bases; J trimming: 6 bases; junction bases outside the gene matches: 6. Germline V gene data show CDR1 as SGHTA and CDR2 as FQGNSA. CDR3 protein: CASSSTSGAANEQFF. Written as DNA, the CDR3 is TGTGCCAGCAGCTCTACTAGCGGGGCCGCCAATGAGCAGTTCTTC.

This clonotype was seen ten or more times. The genes are TRBV5-4 and TRBJ2-3; D gene ambiguous. Per the germline V gene, CDR1 is SGHNT and CDR2 is YYREEE (reference sequence). This CDR3 contains 14 residues. Trimming took off 4 bases at V and 6 bases at J, with 15 bases between the two ends. The chain's CDR3 is CASSKVGEGDTQYF. In DNA form, the CDR3 reads TGTGCCAGCAGCAAGGTTGGCGAAGGGGATACGCAGTATTTT.

In this sample, this clonotype turned up many times. The rearrangement uses TRBV6-5 and TRBJ1-5; D possibly corresponds to TRBD1 (5 bases). V was clipped by 4 bases and J by 4 bases, with 8 bases between them. The CDR3 runs to 13 residues. Germline V gene sequence: CDR1 MNHEY, CDR2 SVGAGI. CDR3 loop: CASSSWGNQPQHF. The DNA of the CDR3 is TGTGCCAGCAGTTCGTGGGGGAATCAGCCCCAGCATTTT.

This clonotype was counted a few times. J is TRBJ2-1 and V is TRBV5-1, with unresolved D. The germline V and J ends were trimmed by 4 bases and 6 bases, with 14 bases remaining between them. The germline V gene encodes CDR1 SGHRS and CDR2 YFSETQ. The CDR3 sequence is 14 residues long. The CDR3 here is CASSLTPASNEQFF. The CDR3 bases are TGCGCCAGCAGCCTTACCCCGGCGTCCAATGAGCAGTTCTTC.

This clonotype appeared many times. The chain is built from TRBV6-2 or TRBV6-3 and TRBJ2-7; no firm D call. This CDR3 is 14 amino acids long. CDR1 and CDR2 from the germline V gene are MNHEY and SVGEGT. Trimming removed 2 bases from V and 3 bases from J, with 11 bases in between. Written as DNA, the CDR3 is TGTGCCAGCAGTTACAGCGCCCCACTCTACGAGCAGTACTTC. Translated, it gives CASSYSAPLYEQYF.

There are a few counts of this clonotype. V and J are TRBV2 and TRBJ2-7; D is perhaps TRBD2 (5 bases). This CDR3 region has 12 residues. V shed 6 bases and J shed 2 bases, with 8 bases lying between them. The germline gives CDR1 SNHLY, CDR2 FYNNEI. CDR3 sequence reads: CASRGAAYEQYF. The CDR3 DNA reads TGTGCCAGCAGGGGAGCAGCCTACGAGCAGTACTTC.

The J gene is TRBJ2-7, the V gene TRBV14; 12 bases align to TRBD2. With V trimmed by 4 bases and J by 2 bases, 3 bases remained unmatched. Germline V gene sequence: CDR1 SGHDN, CDR2 FVKESK. The CDR3 runs to 15 residues. Here the CDR3 reads CASSLTSGGAYEQYF. Written as DNA, the CDR3 is TGTGCCAGCAGCCTGACTAGCGGGGGTGCCTACGAGCAGTACTTC. Looking up the rest from reference TRBV14 and TRBJ2-7 gives the full variable domain: EAGVTQFPSHSVIEKGQTVTLRCDPISGHDNLYWYRRVMGKEIKFLLHFVKESKQDESGMPNNRFLAERTGGTYSTLKVQPAELEDSGVYFCASSLTSGGAYEQYFGPGTRLTVT.

The table lists this clonotype with many counts. The CDR3 region has the DNA TGTGCCAGCAGCTTGACAGGGGGGAGTAGGGAATCACCCCTCCACTTT. Translated: CASSLTGGSRESPLHF. This chain links TRBV7-2 with TRBJ1-6, with TRBD1 identical over 9 bases. V was clipped by 3 bases and J by 10 bases; unmatched bases: 10. This CDR3 comprises 16 residues. Germline V gene lookup returns CDR1 SGHTA and CDR2 FQGNSA.

This clonotype was counted ten times or more. The chain uses TRBV12-3 or TRBV12-4 and TRBJ2-7; 10 positions match TRBD1. The CDR3 runs to 14 residues. Losses at the gene ends were 6 bases for V and 7 bases for J; bases not matched to a gene: 9. In nucleotides, the CDR3 is TGTGCCAGCAGGCCCGGGACAGGGGTAGATGAGCAGTACTTC. Amino acid sequence: CASRPGTGVDEQYF.

This clonotype was detected many times. This chain links TRBV19 with TRBJ1-2; TRBD1 matches at 8 bases. Germline values: CDR1 LNHDA, CDR2 SQIVND (reference sequence). CDR3 size: 12 residues. After removal of 3 bases from V and 6 bases from J, the junction contained 0 bases not matched to a gene. The CDR3 sequence: CASSIRGHGYTF. The CDR3 DNA is TGTGCCAGTAGTATCAGGGGGCATGGCTACACCTTC.

The table lists this clonotype with many counts. The chain has TRBV7-2 and TRBJ1-6; no clear D. Trimming stripped 2 bases from V and 11 bases from J, with 10 bases between. The CDR3 has 13 residues. CDR1 is SGHTA, CDR2 FQGNSA, per germline. The CDR3 loop is CASSLTIRAPLHF. CDR3 in DNA: TGTGCCAGCAGCTTAACCATCCGGGCACCCCTCCACTTT.

J is TRBJ2-1 and V is TRBV9; D is unclear. This CDR3 spans 15 amino acids. V lost 0 bases and J 6 bases, leaving 13 bases between the germline ends. Germline V lookup: CDR1 SGDLS, CDR2 YYNGEE. This CDR3 reads CASSVGARAPNEQFF. CDR3 DNA sequence: TGTGCCAGCAGCGTAGGAGCCCGGGCCCCCAATGAGCAGTTCTTC.

The gene calls are TRBV5-1 and TRBJ2-5, with 7 positions matching TRBD2. J gave up 5 bases and V 1 base, and 8 bases lay outside the gene matches. Germline loops: CDR1 SGHRS, CDR2 YFSETQ. The CDR3 has 15 residues. CDR3 residues: CASSLQRGPGETQYF. The CDR3 DNA follows: TGCGCCAGCAGCTTGCAGCGGGGCCCCGGGGAGACCCAGTACTTC.

The rearrangement links TRBV5-6 to TRBJ1-2; D is ambiguous. In germline, CDR1 is SGHDT, CDR2 YYEEEE. The germline V and J ends were trimmed by 4 bases and 4 bases, with 17 bases remaining between them. The CDR3 has 15 amino acids. In nucleotides, the CDR3 is TGTGCCAGCAGCGTGACCGGGCCAGTCGTCTATGGCTACACCTTC. It codes for CASSVTGPVVYGYTF.

This clonotype was recorded once. This may be a read error, as it is one base from a much larger clone. The V call is TRBV7-7, the J call TRBJ2-5; D unresolved. Trimming took off 4 bases at V and 3 bases at J, with 12 bases between the two ends. CDR3 length: 14 amino acids. The germline V gene encodes CDR1 SSHAT and CDR2 FNYEAQ (reference sequence). CDR3 sequence (DNA): TGTGCCAGCAGCTCCGGACCGACAAAAGAGACCCAGTACTTC. Its translation is CASSSGPTKETQYF.

This clonotype was seen many times. The J gene is TRBJ1-1, the V gene TRBV28; TRBD1 might be the D (6 bases). V dropped 5 bases and J dropped 0 bases, with 13 bases sitting between them. The germline gives CDR1 MDHEN, CDR2 SYDVKM. This CDR3 is built from 15 residues. CDR3 in DNA: TGTGCCAGCAGTCCCTGGGGGGGCATGAACACTGAAGCTTTCTTT. Its translation is CASSPWGGMNTEAFF.

There are many counts of this clonotype. The chain employs TRBV7-2 and TRBJ1-4; no clear D gene. V was shortened by 5 bases and J by 5 bases, with 15 bases between the two germline ends. CDR3 length: 15 amino acids. The germline gives CDR1 SGHTA, CDR2 FQGNSA. As DNA, the CDR3 is TGTGCCAGCAGCCCTCCGGGTCAGAGCAATGAAAAACTGTTTTTT. Protein product: CASSPPGQSNEKLFF. Variable domain in full (rest from reference TRBV7-2 and TRBJ1-4): GAGVSQSPSNKVTEKGKDVELRCDPISGHTALYWYRQSLGQGLEFLIYFQGNSAPDKSGLPSDRFSAERTGGSVSTLTIQRTQQEDSAVYLCASSPPGQSNEKLFFGSGTQLSVL.

This clonotype was detected a few times. The J gene is TRBJ2-7, the V gene TRBV3-1, with a tentative D call TRBD2 (6 bases). The germline gives CDR1 LGHDT, CDR2 YNNKEL (reference sequence). The V and J ends lost 3 bases and 3 bases respectively, with 15 bases between them. CDR3 length: 15 residues. The CDR3 DNA is TGTGCCAGCAGCCATGCTTCCCGGGGAGGCTACGAGCAGTACTTC. Translating it yields CASSHASRGGYEQYF.

This clonotype was seen at least ten times. The chain has TRBV28 and TRBJ2-7; a weak D match, TRBD2 (5 bases). The CDR3 has 14 amino acids. V lost 10 bases and J 1 base, leaving 17 bases between the germline ends. CDR1 is MDHEN and CDR2 is SYDVKM in the germline V gene. CDR3 protein: CAISRSGLSYEQYF. CDR3 coding DNA: TGTGCCATCTCCCGATCTGGACTGTCCTACGAGCAGTACTTC.

This clonotype showed up many times. The chain employs TRBV5-1 and TRBJ1-4; the match to TRBD1 covers 8 bases. J lost 5 bases, V lost 4 bases, and 10 bases had no gene match. This CDR3 spans 16 amino acids. Germline lookup yields CDR1 SGHRS and CDR2 YFSETQ. The CDR3 DNA follows: TGCGCCAGCAGCACTATAACAGGGGGAACAAATGAAAAACTGTTTTTT. The encoded protein is CASSTITGGTNEKLFF. Full variable domain (outside the CDR3, taken from reference TRBV5-1 and TRBJ1-4): KAGVTQTPRYLIKTRGQQVTLSCSPISGHRSVSWYQQTPGQGLQFLFEYFSETQRNKGNFPGRFSGRQFSNSRSEMNVSTLELGDSALYLCASSTITGGTNEKLFFGSGTQLSVL.

The chain has TRBV2 and TRBJ1-5; TRBD1 might be the D (6 bases). V shed 8 bases and J shed 9 bases, with 17 bases lying between them. The length of the CDR3 is 13 residues. Germline V gene sequence: CDR1 SNHLY, CDR2 FYNNEI. CDR3 nucleotides: TGTGCCAGCGGGGACATACAAAGTCTGCCCCAGCATTTT. The encoded protein is CASGDIQSLPQHF.

This clonotype was counted at least ten times. This CDR3 is CASSMNSPFTGELFF. The CDR3 DNA is TGTGCCAGTAGTATGAATTCGCCGTTCACCGGGGAGCTGTTTTTT. The rearrangement joins TRBV19 to TRBJ2-2; unclear D gene. Germline CDR1 and CDR2: LNHDA and SQIVND (reference sequence). Trimming took 3 bases from V and 4 from J, leaving 12 bases between them. This CDR3 region has 15 residues.

This rearrangement joins TRBV3-1 to TRBJ1-2; a possible D gene is TRBD1 (5 bases). Germline lookup yields CDR1 LGHDT and CDR2 YNNKEL (reference sequence). The CDR3 spans 16 residues. Trimming shortened V by 2 bases and J by 8 bases, and 21 bases separated the two germline ends. The CDR3 DNA follows: TGTGCCAGCAGCCAAATTCTCTTAGCGGGACTACGGGGCTACACCTTC. This encodes CASSQILLAGLRGYTF.

The V and J genes are TRBV6-2 or TRBV6-3 and TRBJ2-6; no firm D call. From germline, CDR1 is MNHEY and CDR2 SVGEGT. V lost 5 bases, J lost 4 bases, and 12 bases lay in between. The CDR3 is 15 amino acids. CDR3: CASSEQVGGANVLTF. The DNA of the CDR3 is TGTGCCAGCAGTGAGCAGGTTGGCGGGGCCAACGTCCTGACTTTC.

This clonotype came up many times. The chain combines TRBV28 with TRBJ2-1; TRBD1 agrees at 7 bases. The V gene's germline CDR1 is MDHEN and CDR2 SYDVKM. The CDR3 length is 17 residues. After removal of 3 bases from V and 1 base from J, the junction contained 9 bases not matched to a gene. The CDR3 coding sequence is TGTGCCAGCAGTTTGAGAGGGGGCTATCCTTCCTACAATGAGCAGTTCTTC. The encoded protein is CASSLRGGYPSYNEQFF.

This clonotype was detected ten times or more. The chain couples TRBV7-2 to TRBJ2-2, with TRBD1 as a possible D gene (6 bases). The CDR3 is made up of 15 amino acids. V was shortened by 5 bases and J by 0 bases, with 10 bases between the two germline ends. Germline CDR1 SGHTA, CDR2 FQGNSA. CDR3 nucleotide sequence: TGTGCCAGCAGCCCAAGGACAGCGAACACCGGGGAGCTGTTTTTT. Residues: CASSPRTANTGELFF.